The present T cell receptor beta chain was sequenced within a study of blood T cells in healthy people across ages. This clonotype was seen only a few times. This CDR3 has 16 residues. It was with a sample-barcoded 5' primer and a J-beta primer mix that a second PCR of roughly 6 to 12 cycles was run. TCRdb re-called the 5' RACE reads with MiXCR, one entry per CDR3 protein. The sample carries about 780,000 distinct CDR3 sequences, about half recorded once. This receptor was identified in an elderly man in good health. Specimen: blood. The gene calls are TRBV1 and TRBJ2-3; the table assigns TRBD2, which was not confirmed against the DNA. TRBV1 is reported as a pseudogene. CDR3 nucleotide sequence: TGCACCAGCAGGCATTACAAAGCGGGAGAAGGAGATACGCAGTATTTT. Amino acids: CTSRHYKAGEGDTQYF.